These 4 T cell receptor beta chains came from one sample sequenced in a study of CD8+ T cells in alopecia areata. Treatment specified: oral pan-JAK inhibitor, 5-10 mg twice daily. As the sequencing template, cDNA was produced by extracting RNA and reverse transcribing it. Profiled with immunoSEQ multiplex PCR; TCRdb holds only in-frame clones, not every one. The data show 200,000 to 250,000 clones, less than 65% seen once. The sample here was CD4+ T cells sorted from blood, taken at week 4, from a patient treated with tofacitinib. The receptors originated from a human donor with alopecia areata.

This rearrangement joins TRBV7-2 to TRBJ2-7, with TRBD2 matching 9 bases. V lost 4 bases, J lost 3 bases, and 7 bases stayed unmatched. The CDR3 is 15 amino acids. CDR1 is SGHTA, CDR2 FQGNSA, per germline. This CDR3 is CASSSGTSPIYEQYF. As DNA, the CDR3 is TGTGCCAGCAGCTCGGGGACTAGCCCGATCTACGAGCAGTACTTC.

This clone was seen a few times. The gene calls are TRBV27 and TRBJ1-4, with a tentative D call TRBD1 (6 bases). The CDR3 runs 16 residues. Trimming took 4 bases from V and 8 from J, leaving 20 bases between them. Germline CDR1 is MNHEY and CDR2 is SMNVEV (reference sequence). CDR3: CASSSPPGTLGEKLFF. The CDR3 DNA sequence: TGTGCCAGCAGTTCCCCGCCCGGGACATTGGGCGAAAAACTGTTTTTT. Full variable domain (remainder filled in from reference TRBV27 and TRBJ1-4): EAQVTQNPRYLITVTGKKLTVTCSQNMNHEYMSWYRQDPGLGLRQIYYSMNVEVTDKGDVPEGYKVSRKEKRNFPLILESPSPNQTSLYFCASSSPPGTLGEKLFFGSGTQLSVL.

The chain couples TRBV2 to TRBJ2-1, with no clear D. V was cut by 5 bases and J by 4 bases, with 3 bases left in between. Germline-derived CDR1 and CDR2 are SNHLY and FYNNEI. The CDR3 totals 11 residues. The chain's CDR3 is CASSLYNEQFF. CDR3 DNA sequence: TGTGCCAGCAGTTTATACAATGAGCAGTTCTTC.

This chain uses TRBV5-5 with TRBJ2-1, with 7 bases that match TRBD1. Germline trimming cut 4 bases from V and 2 bases from J; bases unmatched to any gene: 6. The CDR3 extends over 15 amino acids. Germline CDR1 SGHKS, CDR2 YYEKEE (reference sequence). CDR3 amino acids: CASSAEGAAYNEQFF. In DNA form, the CDR3 reads TGTGCCAGCAGCGCAGAGGGGGCCGCCTACAATGAGCAGTTCTTC. The full variable domain, its missing parts supplied by reference TRBV5-5 and TRBJ2-1, is DAGVTQSPTHLIKTRGQQVTLRCSPISGHKSVSWYQQVLGQGPQFIFQYYEKEERGRGNFPDRFSARQFPNYSSELNVNALLLGDSALYLCASSAEGAAYNEQFFGPGTRLTVL.